Below are 14 T cell receptor beta chains sequenced from a single sample in a study of blood T cell repertoires in COVID-19. Some clones are missing from TCRdb's copy, which holds only in-frame ones; the method was immunoSEQ multiplex PCR. Of 200,000 to 250,000 clones in the sample, roughly 83% were seen once. The source material was PBMCs or T cells enriched from blood (not recorded which). Every receptor here comes from a woman between 40 and 50 years old with acute COVID-19.

The chain has TRBV30 and TRBJ1-3; D not resolved. Trimming pared 0 bases from V and 0 bases from J, leaving 9 bases between. Germline loops: CDR1 GTSNPN, CDR2 SVGIG (reference sequence). CDR3 length equals 15 residues. The CDR3 is CAWSVPGSSGNTIYF. Here the CDR3 DNA reads TGTGCCTGGAGTGTACCTGGCAGCTCTGGAAACACCATATATTTT.

This clone was observed once. The V gene is TRBV27, the J gene TRBJ2-7, with TRBD1 as a possible D gene (6 bases). The CDR3 loop spans 14 amino acids. V was cut by 3 bases and J by 6 bases, with 15 bases left in between. Germline V gene sequence: CDR1 MNHEY, CDR2 SMNVEV (reference sequence). The CDR3 reads CASSLSQGITEQYF. The CDR3 DNA is TGTGCCAGCAGTTTGTCACAGGGAATAACCGAGCAGTACTTC.

The chain uses TRBV2 and TRBJ1-5; 9 bases map to TRBD1. Germline CDR1 SNHLY, CDR2 FYNNEI. J gave up 2 bases and V 6 bases, and 5 bases lay outside the gene matches. The CDR3 sequence is 15 residues long. CDR3 residues: CASREQGARNQPQHF. CDR3 nucleotides: TGTGCCAGCAGGGAACAGGGGGCGCGCAATCAGCCCCAGCATTTT.

A single count supports this clone. This chain uses TRBV14 with TRBJ2-1, with D perhaps TRBD1 (6 bases). V was shortened by 2 bases and J by 6 bases, with 17 bases between the two germline ends. This CDR3 has 16 amino acids. Germline loops: CDR1 SGHDN, CDR2 FVKESK. The CDR3 sequence is CASSQQTGFYSNEQFF. The CDR3 region has the DNA TGTGCCAGCAGCCAACAAACAGGGTTCTACTCCAATGAGCAGTTCTTC.

The chain couples TRBV3-1 (or the pseudogene TRBV3-2) to TRBJ1-1, with 7 bases lining up with TRBD1. V dropped 3 bases and J dropped 10; count of bases not matched to a gene: 11. The CDR3 consists of 14 residues. The germline V gene has CDR1 LGHDT and CDR2 YNNKEL (reference sequence). The CDR3 loop reads CASSQVGQVQGAFF. CDR3 nucleotides: TGTGCCAGCAGCCAGGTAGGACAGGTCCAGGGAGCTTTCTTT.

This chain connects TRBV27 to TRBJ2-1, with 13 bases identical to TRBD2. CDR1 is MNHEY and CDR2 is SMNVEV in the germline V gene (reference sequence). Trimming removed 0 bases from V and 7 bases from J; junction bases left unmatched: 0. This CDR3 spans 15 amino acids. In nucleotides, the CDR3 is TGTGCCAGCAGTTTATCGACTAGCGGGGGGAATGAGCAGTTCTTC. This sequence encodes CASSLSTSGGNEQFF.

The genes are TRBV7-9 and TRBJ2-3, with a weak D call TRBD2 (6 bases). This CDR3 contains 15 residues. With 2 bases removed from V and 0 bases from J, the gap between germline ends came to 9 bases. Germline values: CDR1 SEHNR, CDR2 FQNEAQ (reference sequence). The CDR3 region is CASSLRDSSTDTQYF. The CDR3, as DNA: TGTGCCAGCAGCTTAAGGGACTCCAGCACAGATACGCAGTATTTT.

The chain is built from TRBV5-4 and TRBJ1-2; maybe TRBD1 (6 bases). V gave up 0 bases and J gave up 4 bases, with 13 bases separating them. There are 15 residues in the CDR3. The germline V gene encodes CDR1 SGHNT and CDR2 YYREEE (reference sequence). CDR3 protein: CASSLGQDQAYGYTF. The CDR3 region has the DNA TGTGCCAGCAGCTTGGGACAGGACCAAGCCTATGGCTACACCTTC.

The chain recombines TRBV7-9 with TRBJ1-4; no reliable D call. The V gene lost 4 bases and the J gene lost 3 bases, with 3 bases spanning the gap. In germline, CDR1 is SEHNR, CDR2 FQNEAQ (reference sequence). The CDR3 runs 12 residues. The CDR3 protein is CASSSSNEKLFF. The CDR3 DNA is TGTGCCAGCAGCTCCTCTAATGAAAAACTGTTTTTT.

The chain employs TRBV4-2 and TRBJ1-2; D is perhaps TRBD1 (5 bases). Trimming removed 0 bases from V and 4 bases from J, with 12 bases in between. Germline assignment: CDR1 LGHNA and CDR2 YNFKEQ. This CDR3 has 15 residues. The CDR3: CASSQDIGDFYGYTF. As DNA, the CDR3 is TGTGCCAGCAGCCAAGATATCGGGGACTTCTATGGCTACACCTTC.

The rearrangement links TRBV2 to TRBJ2-6; 7 bases match TRBD1. Losses at the gene ends were 2 bases for V and 1 base for J; bases not matched to a gene: 5. CDR1 SNHLY and CDR2 FYNNEI come from the germline V gene. The CDR3 length is 17 residues. The CDR3 loop reads CASSERDSQSGANVLTF. The CDR3 DNA follows: TGTGCCAGCAGTGAACGGGACAGCCAATCTGGGGCCAACGTCCTGACTTTC.

This rearrangement joins TRBV14 to TRBJ1-3; D uncertain. The CDR3 contains 14 residues. Trimming took off 6 bases at V and 0 bases at J, with 9 bases between the two ends. The V gene's germline CDR1 is SGHDN and CDR2 FVKESK. Here the CDR3 DNA reads TGTGCCAGCAGGCTGGCTAGCTCTGGAAACACCATATATTTT. This gives the protein CASRLASSGNTIYF.

The gene calls are TRBV27 and TRBJ2-1, with a tentative D call TRBD1 (7 bases). V was pared by 10 bases and J by 0 bases, with 13 bases between. CDR3 length: 14 amino acids. In germline, CDR1 is MNHEY, CDR2 SMNVEV (reference sequence). The CDR3 nucleotides are TGTGCCACTGCAGGGGGGAGCTCCTACAATGAGCAGTTCTTC. Its protein is CATAGGSSYNEQFF.

The V gene is TRBV19, the J gene TRBJ1-5, with no clear D. Trimming removed 4 bases at V and 0 bases at J, with 16 bases between. The CDR3 spans 17 residues. CDR1 is LNHDA, CDR2 SQIVND, per germline (reference sequence). The CDR3 nucleotides are TGTGCCAGTAGTAAGTCGCAGGCCGACTATAGCAATCAGCCCCAGCATTTT. This codes for CASSKSQADYSNQPQHF.